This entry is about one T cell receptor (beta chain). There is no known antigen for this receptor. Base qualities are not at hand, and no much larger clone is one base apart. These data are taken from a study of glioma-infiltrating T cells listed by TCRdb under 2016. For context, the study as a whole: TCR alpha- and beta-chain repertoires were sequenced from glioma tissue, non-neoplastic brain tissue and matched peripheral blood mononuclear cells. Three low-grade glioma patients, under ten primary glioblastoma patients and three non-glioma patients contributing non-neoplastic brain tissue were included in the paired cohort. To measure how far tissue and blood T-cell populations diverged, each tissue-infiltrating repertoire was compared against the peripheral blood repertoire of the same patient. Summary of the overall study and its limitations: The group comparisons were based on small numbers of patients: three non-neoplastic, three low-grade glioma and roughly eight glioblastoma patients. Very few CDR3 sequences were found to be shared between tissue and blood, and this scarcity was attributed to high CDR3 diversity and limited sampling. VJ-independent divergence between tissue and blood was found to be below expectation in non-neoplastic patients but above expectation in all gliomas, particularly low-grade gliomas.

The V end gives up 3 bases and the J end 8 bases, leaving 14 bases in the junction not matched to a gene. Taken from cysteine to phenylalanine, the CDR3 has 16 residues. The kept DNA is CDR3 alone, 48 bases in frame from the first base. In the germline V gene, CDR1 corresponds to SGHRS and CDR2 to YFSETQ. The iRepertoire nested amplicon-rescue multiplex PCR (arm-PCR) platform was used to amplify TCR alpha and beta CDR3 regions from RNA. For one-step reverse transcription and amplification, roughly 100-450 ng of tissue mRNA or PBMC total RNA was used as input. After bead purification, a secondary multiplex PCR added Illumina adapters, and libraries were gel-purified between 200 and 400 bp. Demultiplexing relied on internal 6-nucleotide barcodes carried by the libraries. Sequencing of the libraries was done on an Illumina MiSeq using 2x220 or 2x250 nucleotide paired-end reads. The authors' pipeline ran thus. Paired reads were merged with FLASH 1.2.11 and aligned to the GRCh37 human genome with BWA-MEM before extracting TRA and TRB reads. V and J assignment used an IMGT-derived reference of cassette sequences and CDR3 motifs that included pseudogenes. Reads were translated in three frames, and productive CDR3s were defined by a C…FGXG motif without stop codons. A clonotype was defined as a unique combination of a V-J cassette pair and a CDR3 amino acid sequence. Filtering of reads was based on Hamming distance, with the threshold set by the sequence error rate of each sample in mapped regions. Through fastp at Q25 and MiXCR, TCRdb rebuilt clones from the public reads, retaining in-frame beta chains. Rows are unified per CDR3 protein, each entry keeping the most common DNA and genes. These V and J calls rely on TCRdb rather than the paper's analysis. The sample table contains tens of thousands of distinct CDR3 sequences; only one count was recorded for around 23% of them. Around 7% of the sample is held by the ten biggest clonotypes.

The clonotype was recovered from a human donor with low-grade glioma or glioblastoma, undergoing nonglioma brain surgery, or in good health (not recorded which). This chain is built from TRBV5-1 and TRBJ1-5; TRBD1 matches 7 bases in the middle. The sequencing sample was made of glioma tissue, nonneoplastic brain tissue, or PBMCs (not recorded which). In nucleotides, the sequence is TGCGCCAGCAGCTCGGGGGAAAACAGGGGAGGAGAGCCCCAGCATTTT. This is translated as CASSSGENRGGEPQHF.